The subject of this entry is one TCR beta chain. Per the original methods: Scientists estimated how many nucleated cells there were by amplifying reference gene primers. Here immunoSEQ multiplex PCR was the method, and the copy in TCRdb shows in-frame clones only, minus some. From that table come the V and J calls and clone size; the DNA was used to work out D and trimming. The data hold around 400,000 clones, with 89% observed a single time. The source of the sample is a study of blood T cell repertoires in COVID-19. Study in general: Donors in the United States, Italy and Spain gave samples during acute or convalescent COVID-19. Nucleic acid was either cDNA or gDNA, and it came from T cells, B-cell-depleted T cells, or PBMCs.

The CDR3 extends over 14 amino acids. Per the germline V gene, CDR1 is SGDLS and CDR2 is YYNGEE. V lost 0 bases and J 2 bases, leaving 8 bases between the germline ends. The genes are TRBV9 and TRBJ2-5, with a possible D match to TRBD1 (5 bases). The sequence was collected from a man aged 35 to 55 with acute or convalescent COVID-19. Input material: peripheral blood. CDR3 sequence reads: CASSVGTTQETQYF. In nucleotides, the CDR3 is TGTGCCAGCAGCGTAGGGACAACTCAAGAGACCCAGTACTTC.